The rows below give T cell receptor beta chains drawn from one sample of a study of cytomegalovirus exposure and HLA in healthy donors. Assay: immunoSEQ multiplex PCR; the TCRdb copy retains only in-frame clones and omits some. The sample includes just over 150,000 clones, 85% seen only once; the top ten take roughly 2.2%. Sequenced material: PBMCs. The receptor source for this set is a man aged 18-30 years in good health and CMV-seropositive. The CDR3 runs from the conserved cysteine through the conserved F or W. D genes are given only for firm matches. Expanded clones get a size class; other rows say once, few or many, or leave the size out.

>-|TRBV15|-|TRBJ1-1
TGTGCCACCAGCAGAGAGAGGCTGAACACTGAAGCTTTCTTT
CATSRERLNTEAFF
>once|TRBV4-2|TRBD1|TRBJ2-1
TGTGCCAGCAGCCAAGAAGGACCAGGGGGCGCGAACAATGAGCAGTTCTTC
CASSQEGPGGANNEQFF
>-|TRBV19|TRBD2|TRBJ2-7
TGTGCCAGTAGTGGGCGGGGGGGCGGCGACGAGCAGTACTTC
CASSGRGGGDEQYF
>-|TRBV7-9|-|TRBJ1-6
TGTGCCAGCAGCTTAGGCGGCACGGCTAATTCACCCCTCCACTTT
CASSLGGTANSPLHF
>few|TRBV5-6|-|TRBJ1-2
TGTGCCAGCAGCTCCGGGAACAGGGTCGGCTACACCTTC
CASSSGNRVGYTF
>few|TRBV6-5|-|TRBJ2-7
TGTGCCAGCAGTTACCGGACAGGAGGGGCCGAGCAGTACTTC
CASSYRTGGAEQYF
>-|TRBV6-5|-|TRBJ1-1
TGTGCCAGCAGGCAAAGGCGGGAGCTGGGAGCTTTCTTT
CASRQRRELGAFF
>-|TRBV2|TRBD1|TRBJ1-5
TGTGCCAGCAGTTCGACAGGGGGCTCAACTCAGCCCCAGCATTTT
CASSSTGGSTQPQHF
>-|TRBV6-1|-|TRBJ1-2
TGTGCCAGCAGGGAGGACAGACACTATGGCTACACCTTC
CASREDRHYGYTF
>-|TRBV9|-|TRBJ1-1
TGTGCCAGCAGCCTGGCCGGGCAGGGACTCGCTGAAGCTTTCTTT
CASSLAGQGLAEAFF
>-|TRBV6-5|-|TRBJ1-4
TGTGCCAGCAGTTACTCATTGCAGGGAAGTAGGGAAAAACTGTTTTTT
CASSYSLQGSREKLFF
>-|TRBV9|TRBD1|TRBJ2-7
TGTGCCAGCAGCGCGGGACAGGGGTTCTCCTACGAGCAGTACTTC
CASSAGQGFSYEQYF
>-|TRBV7-3|TRBD1|TRBJ2-2
TGTGCCAGCATTTTATCCCGCCAGGGGGCGAACACCGGGGAGCTGTTTTTT
CASILSRQGANTGELFF
>-|TRBV5-6|TRBD1|TRBJ1-1
TGTGCCAGCAGCTTTACAGGGGGCTCGAACACTGAAGCTTTCTTT
CASSFTGGSNTEAFF
>-|TRBV7-9|TRBD2|TRBJ2-1
TGTGCCAGCAGCCCAAGGCAGCGGGGGGCCCGCTCCTACAATGAGCAGTTCTTC
CASSPRQRGARSYNEQFF
>-|TRBV6-6|-|TRBJ2-7
TGTGCCAGCAGTTATGCGGAGACCCACGAGCAGTACTTC
CASSYAETHEQYF
>-|TRBV30|-|TRBJ1-1
TGTGCCTCGAAAACCCTCGTTTCAGGGGCCAACACTGAAGCTTTCTTT
CASKTLVSGANTEAFF
>-|TRBV19|-|TRBJ1-1
TGTGCCAGTAGTATGGACGGGAGGACTGAAGCTTTCTTT
CASSMDGRTEAFF
>-|TRBV18|TRBD1|TRBJ2-7
TGTGCCAGCTCAAGAGTTGTGGGACAGGGGGCGTACGAGCAGTACTTC
CASSRVVGQGAYEQYF
>-|TRBV4-3|-|TRBJ2-7
TGCGCCAGCAGCCAAGGGCCCAGGGCGGACGAGCAGTACTTC
CASSQGPRADEQYF
>-|TRBV5-1|TRBD1|TRBJ2-7
TGCGCCAGCAGCTACACAGGGGACTACGAGCAGTACTTC
CASSYTGDYEQYF
>-|TRBV18|-|TRBJ1-1
TGTGCCAGCTCAGGGGGACTCTGGGAAGCTTTCTTT
CASSGGLWEAFF
>-|TRBV6-1|-|TRBJ1-1
TGTGCCAGCATCCCGACAGCTAACACTGAAGCTTTCTTT
CASIPTANTEAFF
>-|TRBV4-1|TRBD2|TRBJ2-7
TGCGCCAGCAGCGCGGGGGGGACAGCCGTCGAGCAGTACTTC
CASSAGGTAVEQYF
>-|TRBV5-1|-|TRBJ1-4
TGCGCCAGCAGCTCTGGAGGGTTTGAAAAACTGTTTTTT
CASSSGGFEKLFF
>-|TRBV1|-|TRBJ2-7
TGCACCAGCAGCCGAGGACTAGCGGGGGGAGGCCCCTACGAGCAGTACTTC
CTSSRGLAGGGPYEQYF
>-|TRBV5-8|-|TRBJ1-1
TGTGCCAGCAGCTTGGTGGCTGTGAACACTGAAGCTTTCTTT
CASSLVAVNTEAFF
>few|TRBV5-8|-|TRBJ1-5
TGTGCCAGCAGCTTGTCTACAGGCACCAATCAGCCCCAGCATTTT
CASSLSTGTNQPQHF
>-|TRBV30|-|TRBJ1-3
TGTGCCTGGACGCGAAGAACCCCTGGACACCGCTCTGGAAACACCATATATTTT
CAWTRRTPGHRSGNTIYF
>-|TRBV30|TRBD1|TRBJ1-4
TGTGCCTGGAATAAGGACAGGGGCGCAACTAATGAAAAACTGTTTTTT
CAWNKDRGATNEKLFF
>-|TRBV2|-|TRBJ2-7
TGTGCCAGCAGAAAGGAACAGACCTCCTACGAGCAGTACTTC
CASRKEQTSYEQYF
>-|TRBV7-9|-|TRBJ2-1
TGTGCCAGCAGCTTAGCGGGGGGCTACAATGAGCAGTTCTTC
CASSLAGGYNEQFF
>-|TRBV6-5|-|TRBJ1-4
TGTGCCAGTGGGCCAACAACTAATGAAAAACTGTTTTTT
CASGPTTNEKLFF
>-|TRBV4-3|-|TRBJ1-2
TGCGCCAGCAGCCAAGGTGCCAGGGATTACTATGGCTACACCTTC
CASSQGARDYYGYTF
>-|TRBV9|TRBD2|TRBJ2-1
TGTGCCAGCGGGCTAGCGGGGGATAATGAGCAGTTCTTC
CASGLAGDNEQFF
>-|TRBV6-1|-|TRBJ1-1
TGTGCCAGCAGGGGCCCTGCGCAGAACACTGAAGCTTTCTTT
CASRGPAQNTEAFF
>-|TRBV6-1|TRBD1|TRBJ2-2
TGTGCCAGCAGAGGGACAGGACTTATCACCGGGGAGCTGTTTTTT
CASRGTGLITGELFF
>-|TRBV7-2|-|TRBJ2-3
TGTGCCAGCAGCATAGGCTACTCAAAAGATACGCAGTATTTT
CASSIGYSKDTQYF
>-|TRBV12-5|TRBD2|TRBJ2-1
TGTGCTAGTGGACCCGGGACTAGCGGGGGGACGTCCTACAATGAGCAGTTCTTC
CASGPGTSGGTSYNEQFF
>few|TRBV7-7|-|TRBJ2-1
TGTGCTAGCAGCCCAAACTTGTGGGGGGGCGACTACAATGAGCAGTTCTTC
CASSPNLWGGDYNEQFF
>-|TRBV20-1|-|TRBJ2-1
TGCAGTGCTAGCGAGTACAATGAGCAGTTCTTC
CSASEYNEQFF
>-|TRBV19|-|TRBJ1-6
TGTGCCAGTAGCCAGACATCTTATAATTCACCCCTCCACTTT
CASSQTSYNSPLHF
>-|TRBV6-1|TRBD1|TRBJ1-6
TGTGCCAGCAAGGGGGACAGGGATAATTCACCCCTCCACTTT
CASKGDRDNSPLHF